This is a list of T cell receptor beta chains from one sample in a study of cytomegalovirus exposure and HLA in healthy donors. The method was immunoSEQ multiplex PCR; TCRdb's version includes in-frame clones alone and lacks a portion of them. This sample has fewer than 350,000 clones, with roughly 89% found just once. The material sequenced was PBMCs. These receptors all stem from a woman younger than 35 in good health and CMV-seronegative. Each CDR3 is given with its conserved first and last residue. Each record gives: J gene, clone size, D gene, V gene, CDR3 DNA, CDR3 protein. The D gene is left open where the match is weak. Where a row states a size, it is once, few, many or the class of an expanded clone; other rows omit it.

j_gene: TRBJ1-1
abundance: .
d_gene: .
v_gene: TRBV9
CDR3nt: TGTGCCAGCAGCGGTGGCAGGGGGAACACTGAAGCTTTCTTT
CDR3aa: CASSGGRGNTEAFF

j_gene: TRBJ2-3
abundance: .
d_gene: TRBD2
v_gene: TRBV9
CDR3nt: TGTGCCAGTACCATAGCGGGGGGGCTCACAGATACGCAGTATTTT
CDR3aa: CASTIAGGLTDTQYF

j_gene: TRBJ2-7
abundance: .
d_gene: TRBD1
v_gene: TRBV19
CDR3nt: TGTGCCAGTAGTCCGGCAGGGGGCGGCTACGAGCAGTACTTC
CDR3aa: CASSPAGGGYEQYF

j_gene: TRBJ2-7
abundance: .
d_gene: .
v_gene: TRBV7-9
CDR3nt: TGTTCCAGCAGTCCTCAGACAGTGCTCTTTGAGCAGTACTTC
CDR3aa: CSSSPQTVLFEQYF

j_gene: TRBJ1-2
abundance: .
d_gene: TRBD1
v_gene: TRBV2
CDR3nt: TGTGCCAGCAGCCCGACAGGGTTGAACTATGAGGGCTACACCTTC
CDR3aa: CASSPTGLNYEGYTF

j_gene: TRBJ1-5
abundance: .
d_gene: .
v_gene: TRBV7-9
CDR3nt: TGTGCCAGCAGCTTCGGTTCTCAGCCCCAGCATTTT
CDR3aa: CASSFGSQPQHF

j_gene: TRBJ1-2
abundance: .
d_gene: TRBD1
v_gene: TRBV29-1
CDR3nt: TGCGGCGTTGTAGGGACAGACTATGGCTACACCTTC
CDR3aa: CGVVGTDYGYTF

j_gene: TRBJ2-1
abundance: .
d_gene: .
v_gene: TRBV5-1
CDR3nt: TGCGCCAGCAGCTTTGCGCTAGCCTACAATGAGCAGTTCTTC
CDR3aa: CASSFALAYNEQFF

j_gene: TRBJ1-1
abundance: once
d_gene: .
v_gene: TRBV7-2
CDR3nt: TGTGCCAGCAGCTTAGCTGGGGAGACAGAAGCTTTCTTT
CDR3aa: CASSLAGETEAFF

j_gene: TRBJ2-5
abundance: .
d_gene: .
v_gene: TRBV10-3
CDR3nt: TGTGCCACTTCCCTGGACCAGCGGAAATCTTCCCAAGAGACCCAGTACTTC
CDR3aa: CATSLDQRKSSQETQYF

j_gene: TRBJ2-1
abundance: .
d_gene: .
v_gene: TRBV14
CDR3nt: TGTGCCAGCAGCCAAGTTTGGACATCTGAGCAGTTCTTC
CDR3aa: CASSQVWTSEQFF

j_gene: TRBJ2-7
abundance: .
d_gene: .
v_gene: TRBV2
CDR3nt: TGTGCCAGCACAGGGTCCTACGAGCAGTACTTC
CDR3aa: CASTGSYEQYF

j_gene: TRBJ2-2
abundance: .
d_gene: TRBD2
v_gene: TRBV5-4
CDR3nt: TGTGCCAGCACGGAGCGGGGACCGACCACCGGGGAGCTGTTTTTT
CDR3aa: CASTERGPTTGELFF

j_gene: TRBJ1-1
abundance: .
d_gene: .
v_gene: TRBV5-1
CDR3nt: TGCGCCAGCAGCTTGAATGTCGGTCTGAACACTGAAGCTTTCTTT
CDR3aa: CASSLNVGLNTEAFF

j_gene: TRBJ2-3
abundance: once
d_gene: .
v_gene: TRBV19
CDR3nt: TGTGCCAGTAGCCGGACAGTTCTTATCCTCACAGATACGCAGTATTTT
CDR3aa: CASSRTVLILTDTQYF

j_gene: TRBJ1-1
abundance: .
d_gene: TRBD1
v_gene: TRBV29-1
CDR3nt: TGCAGCGGGAATACCGAGGACAGGCCGGGGACTGAAGCTTTCTTT
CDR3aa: CSGNTEDRPGTEAFF

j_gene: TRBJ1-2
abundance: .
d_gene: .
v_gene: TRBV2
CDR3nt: TGTGCCAGCAGCCCCCAGGTCGTAAGCTATGGCTACACCTTC
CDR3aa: CASSPQVVSYGYTF

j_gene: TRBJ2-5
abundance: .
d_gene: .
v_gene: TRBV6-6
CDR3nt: TGTGCCAGCAGAAAAACACAGGAAGAGACCCAGTACTTC
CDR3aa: CASRKTQEETQYF

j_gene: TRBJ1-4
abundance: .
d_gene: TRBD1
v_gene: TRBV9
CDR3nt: TGTGCCAGCAGCCCCGGTGGGACAGCAACTAATGAAAAACTGTTTTTT
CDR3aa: CASSPGGTATNEKLFF

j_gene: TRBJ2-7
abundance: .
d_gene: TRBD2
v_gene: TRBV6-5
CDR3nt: TGTGCCAGCAGTTACACCGGGACTAGCTCCCCCTACGAGCAGTACTTC
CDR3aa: CASSYTGTSSPYEQYF

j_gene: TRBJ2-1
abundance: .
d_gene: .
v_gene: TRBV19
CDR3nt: TGTGCCAGTAGGCAGGGCGGCTCCTACAATGAGCAGTTCTTC
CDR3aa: CASRQGGSYNEQFF

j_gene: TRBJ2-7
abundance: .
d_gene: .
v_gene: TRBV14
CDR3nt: TGTGCCAGCAGCCGAAGCCGAGGATACTCCTACGAGCAGTACTTC
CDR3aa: CASSRSRGYSYEQYF

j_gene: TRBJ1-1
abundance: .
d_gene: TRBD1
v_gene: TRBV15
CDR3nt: TGTGCCACCAGCAGGTTAAGAGGGACAGGTAGGAACACTGAAGCTTTCTTT
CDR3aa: CATSRLRGTGRNTEAFF

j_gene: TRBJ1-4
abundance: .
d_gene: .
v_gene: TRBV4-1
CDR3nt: TGCGCCAGCAGCCAAATGGTACTTGAAAAACTGTTTTTT
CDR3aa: CASSQMVLEKLFF

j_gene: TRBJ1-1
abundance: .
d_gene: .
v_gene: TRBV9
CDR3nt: TGTGCCAGCAGCGTCTCAGGGCTGAACACTGAAGCTTTCTTT
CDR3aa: CASSVSGLNTEAFF

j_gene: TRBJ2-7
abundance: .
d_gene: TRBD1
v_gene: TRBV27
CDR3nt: TGTGCCAGCAGTTTTACCGGGACAGGGGTCTCCTACGAGCAGTACTTC
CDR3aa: CASSFTGTGVSYEQYF

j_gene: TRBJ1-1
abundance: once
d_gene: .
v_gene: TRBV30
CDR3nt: TGTGCCTGGGAAGTAGGTGGCCGGACAATGGAAGCTTTCTTT
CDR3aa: CAWEVGGRTMEAFF

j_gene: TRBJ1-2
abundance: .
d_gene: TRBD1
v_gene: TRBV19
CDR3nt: TGTGCCAGTAGTGGTGAGGACAGGGGGTTTCAGTATGGCTACACCTTC
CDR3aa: CASSGEDRGFQYGYTF

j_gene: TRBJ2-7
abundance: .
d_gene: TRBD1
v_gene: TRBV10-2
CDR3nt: TGCGCCAGCAGCGGGACAGTCACCTACGAGCAGTACTTC
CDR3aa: CASSGTVTYEQYF

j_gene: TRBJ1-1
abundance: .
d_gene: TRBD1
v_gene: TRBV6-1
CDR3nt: TGTGCCAGTTACCCAGGGGGCACGAACACTGAAGCTTTCTTT
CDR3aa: CASYPGGTNTEAFF

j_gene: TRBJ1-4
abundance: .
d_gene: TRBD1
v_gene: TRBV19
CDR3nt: TGTGCCAGTAGTGCATTCCTCGGGACAGGGGGCTATTTTACTAATGAAAAACTGTTTTTT
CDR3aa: CASSAFLGTGGYFTNEKLFF

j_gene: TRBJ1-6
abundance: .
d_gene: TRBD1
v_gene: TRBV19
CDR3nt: TGTGCCAGTAGCAGGACAGGGATCGCCGGGACATCCTATAATTCACCCCTCCACTTT
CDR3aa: CASSRTGIAGTSYNSPLHF

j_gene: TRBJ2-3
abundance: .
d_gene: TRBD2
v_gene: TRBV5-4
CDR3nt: TGTGCCAGCAGCTTGGCCCTAGCGGGGGGGCCAGGGTTAGATACGCAGTATTTT
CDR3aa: CASSLALAGGPGLDTQYF

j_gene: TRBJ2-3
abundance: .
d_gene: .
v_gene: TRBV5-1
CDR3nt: TGCGCCAGCAGCTTTTACGACTTGGCGGACCGGGAGGATACGCAGTATTTT
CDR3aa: CASSFYDLADREDTQYF

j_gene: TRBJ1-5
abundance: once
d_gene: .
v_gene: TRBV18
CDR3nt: TGTGCCAGCTCACCGACACGGGGGCAGCCCCAGCATTTT
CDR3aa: CASSPTRGQPQHF

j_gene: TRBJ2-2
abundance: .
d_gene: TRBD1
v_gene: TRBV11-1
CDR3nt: TGTGCCAGCAGTTCCACCGGGACAGTGCTTATCGGGGAGCTGTTTTTT
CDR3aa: CASSSTGTVLIGELFF

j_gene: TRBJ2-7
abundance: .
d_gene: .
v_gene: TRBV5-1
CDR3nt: TGCGCCAGCAGCTTTCCCGACAGTTCCTACGAGCAGTACTTC
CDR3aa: CASSFPDSSYEQYF

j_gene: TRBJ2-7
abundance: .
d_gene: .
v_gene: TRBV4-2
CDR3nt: TGTGCCAGCAGCCAAGTCCCACACGACTACGAGCAGTACTTC
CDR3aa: CASSQVPHDYEQYF

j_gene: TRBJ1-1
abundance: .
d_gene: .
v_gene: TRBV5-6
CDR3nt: TGTGCCAGCACATATACGGGACTCCAAAACACTGAAGCTTTCTTT
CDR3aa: CASTYTGLQNTEAFF

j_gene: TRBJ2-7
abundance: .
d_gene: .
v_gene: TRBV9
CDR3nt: TGTGCCAGCAGCGCAAAGGACAGCTACGAGCAGTACTTC
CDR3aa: CASSAKDSYEQYF

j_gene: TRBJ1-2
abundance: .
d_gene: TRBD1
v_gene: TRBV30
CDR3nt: TGTGCCTGGCAGGGGGCTCCAGGGGGCTACACCTTC
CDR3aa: CAWQGAPGGYTF

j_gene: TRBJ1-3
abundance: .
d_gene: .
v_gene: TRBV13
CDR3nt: TGTGCCAGCAGCCCCCGGTCAGGGACTGGAAACACCATATATTTT
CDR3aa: CASSPRSGTGNTIYF

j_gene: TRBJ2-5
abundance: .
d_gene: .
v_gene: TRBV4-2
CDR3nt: TGTGCCAGCAGCCAGTCGGGGGGCCAGGAGACCCAGTACTTC
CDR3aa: CASSQSGGQETQYF

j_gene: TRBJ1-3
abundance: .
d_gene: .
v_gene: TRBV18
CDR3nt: TGTGCCAGCTCACCCAATCAGGGCGGTGTAGAAGGAAACACCATATATTTT
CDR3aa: CASSPNQGGVEGNTIYF